This T cell receptor beta chain was sequenced in a study of cytomegalovirus exposure and HLA in healthy donors (dated by TCRdb to 2016 to 2017). Notes on the research overall: An earlier analysis of about 530 of the donors reported 276 Gb of sequence data and approximately 120 million unique TCR beta sequences obtained from about 200 million T cells. Among over 350 genotyped donors of the cohort, an average of 235,054 unique TCR beta nucleotide sequences were sequenced per donor, approximately 20% of them non-productive. In a later genetic analysis, genome-wide SNP genotypes for about three fifths of the 666 donors were used, and that subset was treated as a discovery cohort. High-throughput TCR immunosequencing, statistical association of individual TCRs with disease status, and machine learning were combined to predict cytomegalovirus infection status. The aim of the study was to test whether cataloging public T cell receptors could identify signatures of past pathogen exposure. Using immunosequencing, the study profiled T cell repertoires from fewer than 700 subjects and related those repertoires to cytomegalovirus serostatus. HLA typing included class I and class II loci at four-digit resolution. Of the roughly 400 genotyped donors, less than 85% were placed in the genetic ancestry cluster associated with self-reported Caucasian donors. Donor age, sex, ethnicity and CMV serostatus were compiled together with the repertoire data. A separate validation cohort of roughly 130 different subjects was used in addition to the approximately 700-subject first cohort. To study patterns of TCR occurrence, a later analysis re-analyzed previously published TCR beta repertoires from hundreds of donors and added high-resolution HLA genotyping. An early release that covered roughly 600 HLA-typed donors contained 250 to 350 gigabases of sequencing data and tens of millions of unique TCR sequences. In an earlier analysis of 500 to 650 of the donors, high-throughput TCR beta sequencing was used to judge whether each TCR beta V gene segment behaved as functional or pseudogenic. The number of donors typed differed by locus, with roughly 629-640 for A, B, C, DRB1 and DQB1, 522 for DQA1, some 570 for DPA1, and around 460 for DPB1. Rather than using new phenotypic data, the later analysis identified candidate immune exposures from TCR beta sequences and from how often those sequences occurred across donors. Because of strong linkage in the cohort, four to six DR-DQ haplotypes were treated as single units for association and clustering. All discovery cohort repertoires had been generated on a single sequencing platform.

Summary of the overall study and its limitations: The 87-base-pair reads could not distinguish some IMGT-functional V segments, including TRBV6-2 and TRBV6-3, so those segments were excluded. Most TCR sequences were observed very rarely across donors, whereas some public TCRs were present in many individuals. According to a later analysis, most CMV-associated TCR beta chains appeared to be HLA-restricted, and the HLA associations seemed to be driven largely by CMV exposure. A cluster of highly shared sequence variants was judged likely to represent a technical artifact of the sequencing pipeline. A further reported finding was that TCR beta sequences accurately predicted the HLA-A and HLA-B alleles for most subjects in the first cohort. The authors suggested that the approach could potentially be generalized to other disease states and immunological phenotypes. In a later genetic analysis, a missense DCLRE1C variant was associated with V-gene and J-gene trimming of TCR beta chains, and the association was replicated in an independent cohort. Roughly 15 rarely observed V segments, including chromosome 9 orphons, were excluded from the earlier analysis of 550 to 700 of the donors because counts were too low. Specific HLA alleles were associated with 15,000 to 20,000 TCR beta sequences at a false discovery rate of 0.05 in a later analysis. In vitro tests confirmed that three of the cytomegalovirus-associated TCR beta chains recognize cytomegalovirus antigens. In a later analysis, HLA-associated TCR beta chains were found to be more clonally expanded and to have lower generation probabilities than equally common non-associated chains. A later analysis found that TCR association rates varied across HLA loci, with DRB1 alleles showing the most associated TCRs and HLA-C alleles the fewest. The classifier was reported to diagnose cytomegalovirus status with high specificity and sensitivity in both the original and validation cohorts. A total of about 150 TCR beta chains were listed by the study as associated with cytomegalovirus. The presence/absence analyses assumed that sequencing depth was roughly uniform across donors, and that assumption may not be true. Broadly in line with IMGT annotations, most TCR beta V segments showed up in productive rearrangements about 87% or about 30% of the time in an earlier analysis of roughly 590 of the donors. HLA typing was unavailable for some donors at each locus, so association tests used only the typed subset. Correlated functional status among segregating V segments might be attributable to linkage disequilibrium, but an unknown experimental factor could not be ruled out. CMV serostatus was the only immune exposure information available for the cohort. According to a later genetic analysis, donors in an Asian-associated ancestry cluster had fewer N-insertions in productive TCRs than the approximately 690-donor mean. This cohort had only TCR beta chains sequenced, and the lack of alpha or paired-chain data limited which features could be detected. When HLA alleles, especially DR and DQ, strongly co-occurred, TCR associations were difficult to assign to individual alleles. According to a later analysis, parvovirus B19, influenza, CMV and Epstein-Barr virus appeared linked to several top co-occurrence clusters.

The library was produced with the immunoSEQ multiplex PCR assay. For the multiplex PCR, a mixture combining 60 forward primers for TCR Vbeta segments and 13 reverse primers for TCR Jbeta segments was used. Amplification of the CDR3 region of rearranged TCR beta genes was performed with a multiplex PCR assay on genomic DNA. Amplified TCR beta libraries were sequenced as 87-base-pair reads on the Illumina HiSeq System. In the authors' own workflow: Across the 600 to 700 repertoires, a later analysis counted 78 million or so unique TCR beta chains, 8.5 million to 12 million of which were shared by at least two donors. Raw reads were error-corrected and collapsed into unique sequences by a nearest-neighbor algorithm in which closely related sequences were merged to remove PCR and sequencing errors. CDR3 sequences were aligned to IMGT reference sequences to assign V, D and J gene segments. For a sequence to be retained, at least a six-nucleotide match to both a V gene segment and a J gene segment was required. Rearrangements were classified as productive when the CDR3 lacked stop codons and remained in frame with V and J, and all other rearrangements were classified as non-productive. CDR3 was defined according to IMGT convention as the region running from the second conserved V-encoded cysteine to the conserved J-encoded phenylalanine. Sequences without an unambiguous match to a single V gene segment were excluded from the earlier analysis of several hundred of the donors. An earlier analysis of fewer than 750 of the donors called V segments functional above 56.7% productive rearrangements and segregating when the between-donor standard deviation exceeded 5%. A statistical classification framework was built for diagnosing cytomegalovirus status from the catalog of TCR beta chain sequences. A later analysis assigned V and J genes by comparing TCR nucleotide sequences with IMGT/GENE-DB human TR gene sequences. In a later analysis, CDR3 sequences and most-parsimonious VDJ recombination scenarios were assigned using the TCRdist pipeline. In a later analysis, every TCR beta chain was defined by the combination of its CDR3 amino acid sequence and its V-gene family, and reads without a unique V-gene family were dropped. A later analysis removed 550 to 650 highly shared, low-generation-probability nucleotide sequences to deal with suspected cross-contamination and a sequencing artifact. In a later analysis, a clonal expansion index was calculated for each public chain from normalized within-repertoire ranks of inferred template counts. In a later analysis, generation probabilities were computed using a VDJ recombination model fitted to out-of-frame rearrangements, and the results were checked against IGoR. In a later analysis, hypergeometric tests were used to score TCR-TCR, TCR-HLA and TCR-CMV co-occurrence, with a repertoire-size bias correction applied to TCR pairs. False discovery rates were estimated in a later analysis by permuting HLA or CMV assignments 20 times. In a later analysis, co-occurring TCRs were grouped using DBSCAN, and TCRdist sequence similarity was added for clustering within HLA-allele-positive subsets. Repertoires with fewer than 30,000 or more than 120,000 public chains, plus five repertoires with anomalous nucleotide sharing, were excluded from co-occurrence clustering. TCRdb retrieved this table from immuneACCESS and kept in-frame rearrangements only. Not all clones are present; in checked studies, unresolved V genes account for under half, and no reason is known for the remainder. The V and J calls and the clone size are those of that table, but D and trimming were determined from the DNA. The sample table shows some 140,000 clones, and approximately 10% are seen once. The leading ten clones occupy approximately 7.5% of the sample.

The germline V gene supplies CDR1 KGHSH and CDR2 LQKENI. The CDR3 goes from the cysteine to the phenylalanine over 15 residues. Only CDR3 DNA is held: 45 bases, read in frame from base 1. Germline trimming: 4 bases from V, 4 bases from J; junction bases outside gene matches: 9. This clone turned up a few times. Its antigen is currently not known. No quality values exist for individual bases; no much larger clone is one base distant. The cohort consisted of 600 or so healthy bone marrow donors. At the time of sampling, every cohort member was nominally healthy, though immune exposures that went unrecorded were likely present. The donor tested CMV seropositive and was one of the 289 seropositive cohort members. Every donor gave a peripheral blood sample, and the peripheral blood mononuclear cells from that sample were used for TCR beta sequencing. The Qiagen DNeasy Blood Extraction Kit was used to extract genomic DNA from the blood cell samples.

This receptor was identified in a woman aged 40-49 years in good health and CMV-seropositive. This chain is built from TRBV18 and TRBJ2-7, and TRBD1 matches 8 of the central bases. Sequenced material: PBMCs. In nucleotides, the sequence is TGTGCCAGCTCACTAACAGGGGGGTCGGATTACGAGCAGTACTTC. Its translation reads: CASSLTGGSDYEQYF.